This TCR beta chain was recorded in a study of monozygotic twins with inflammatory bowel disease. The authors isolated total RNA from whole blood without sorting T cells. Used for each TCR library was 3500 ng of total RNA. UMIs that had a 6-nucleotide sample barcode were put in using template switching. TCRdb reprocessed the 5' RACE reads, with one entry per CDR3 protein and no DNA. Across about 160,000 distinct CDR3 sequences, the top ten clones capture around 2.8% of the sample. CDR3 length equals 15 residues. Germline CDR1 reads MDHEN; CDR2 reads SYDVKM. Material: blood. This chain uses TRBV28 with TRBJ2-2; the TCRdb call, TRBD1, lacks DNA for checking. This receptor was taken from a human donor with ulcerative colitis or Crohn's disease, or a healthy co-twin of an affected twin (not recorded which). The CDR3 spells CASSLLDRGNGELFF.